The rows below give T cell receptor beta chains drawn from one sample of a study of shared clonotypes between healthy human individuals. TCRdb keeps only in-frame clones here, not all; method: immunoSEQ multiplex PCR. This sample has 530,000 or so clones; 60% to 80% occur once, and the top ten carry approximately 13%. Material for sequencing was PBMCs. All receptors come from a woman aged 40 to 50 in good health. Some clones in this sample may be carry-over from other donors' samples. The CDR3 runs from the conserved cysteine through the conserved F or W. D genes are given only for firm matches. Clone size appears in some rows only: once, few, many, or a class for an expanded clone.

CDR3 DNA: TGCGCCAGCAGCGCCGGGACAGGGGCCTACGAGCAGTACTTC; CDR3 protein: CASSAGTGAYEQYF; clone size: NA; V gene: TRBV5-1; J gene: TRBJ2-7; D gene: TRBD1
CDR3 DNA: TGCGCCAGCAGCTTGAATGCAGATACGCAGTATTTT; CDR3 protein: CASSLNADTQYF; clone size: once; V gene: TRBV5-1; J gene: TRBJ2-3; D gene: NA
CDR3 DNA: TGTGCCAGTACCAAGGACAGCACTGAAGCTTTCTTT; CDR3 protein: CASTKDSTEAFF; clone size: NA; V gene: TRBV19; J gene: TRBJ1-1; D gene: NA
CDR3 DNA: TGCGCCAGCAGCATCTTAACAGGGGACACTGAAGCTTTCTTT; CDR3 protein: CASSILTGDTEAFF; clone size: NA; V gene: TRBV5-1; J gene: TRBJ1-1; D gene: TRBD1
CDR3 DNA: TGCGCCAGCGGCCAGGGTAGCGGGAGAAGTGAGCAGTTCTTC; CDR3 protein: CASGQGSGRSEQFF; clone size: NA; V gene: TRBV10-2; J gene: TRBJ2-1; D gene: TRBD2
CDR3 DNA: TGTGCCAGCAGACCCCCGACAGGGGACACTGAAGCTTTCTTT; CDR3 protein: CASRPPTGDTEAFF; clone size: NA; V gene: TRBV6-5; J gene: TRBJ1-1; D gene: TRBD1
CDR3 DNA: TGTGCCAGCAGCTTAGGAGTAACTAGCGGGAGTACCTACGAGCAGTACTTC; CDR3 protein: CASSLGVTSGSTYEQYF; clone size: NA; V gene: TRBV7-2; J gene: TRBJ2-7; D gene: TRBD2
CDR3 DNA: TGTGCCAGCAGTTTACCCGGACTAGCGGGAGTAGGTGAGCAGTTCTTC; CDR3 protein: CASSLPGLAGVGEQFF; clone size: NA; V gene: TRBV28; J gene: TRBJ2-1; D gene: TRBD2
CDR3 DNA: TGTGCCAGCAGCTTTAGGGCCACTGAAGCTTTCTTT; CDR3 protein: CASSFRATEAFF; clone size: few; V gene: TRBV5-4; J gene: TRBJ1-1; D gene: NA
CDR3 DNA: TGTGCCAGCAGTTTGGGGATAAAGGACGAGCAGTACTTC; CDR3 protein: CASSLGIKDEQYF; clone size: NA; V gene: TRBV28; J gene: TRBJ2-7; D gene: NA
CDR3 DNA: TGTGCCAGCAGCTTAACTAGCGGGAGCTTCACAGATACGCAGTATTTT; CDR3 protein: CASSLTSGSFTDTQYF; clone size: NA; V gene: TRBV7-3; J gene: TRBJ2-3; D gene: TRBD2
CDR3 DNA: TGTGCCATCGCCAAGACAGGAGAGAACACTGAAGCTTTCTTT; CDR3 protein: CAIAKTGENTEAFF; clone size: once; V gene: TRBV10-3; J gene: TRBJ1-1; D gene: NA
CDR3 DNA: TGCGCCAGCAGCTTGGGCGAAAGCACAGATACGCAGTATTTT; CDR3 protein: CASSLGESTDTQYF; clone size: many; V gene: TRBV5-1; J gene: TRBJ2-3; D gene: NA
CDR3 DNA: TGTGCCAGCAGCGACTCACTGAAGGGCCTCTCCTACGAGCAGTACTTC; CDR3 protein: CASSDSLKGLSYEQYF; clone size: NA; V gene: TRBV28; J gene: TRBJ2-7; D gene: NA
CDR3 DNA: TGTGCCAGCAGTTTATTTTTACTGCGACGATCGGGAGCCTATGGCTACACCTTC; CDR3 protein: CASSLFLLRRSGAYGYTF; clone size: NA; V gene: TRBV28; J gene: TRBJ1-2; D gene: NA
CDR3 DNA: TGTGCCAGCAGCGTAGCCGGACGCCGACAAGAGACCCAGTACTTC; CDR3 protein: CASSVAGRRQETQYF; clone size: NA; V gene: TRBV9; J gene: TRBJ2-5; D gene: NA
CDR3 DNA: TGCGCCAGCAGCACGGACACGAACACTGAAGCTTTCTTT; CDR3 protein: CASSTDTNTEAFF; clone size: NA; V gene: TRBV5-1; J gene: TRBJ1-1; D gene: NA
CDR3 DNA: TGTGCCAGCAGACGACCCGCCATGGACTATGGCTACACCTTC; CDR3 protein: CASRRPAMDYGYTF; clone size: NA; V gene: TRBV28; J gene: TRBJ1-2; D gene: NA
CDR3 DNA: TGCGCCAGCAGCTTACAGGGGGCTGGGGACACCGGGGAGCTGTTTTTT; CDR3 protein: CASSLQGAGDTGELFF; clone size: NA; V gene: TRBV5-1; J gene: TRBJ2-2; D gene: TRBD1
CDR3 DNA: TGTGCCAGCAGTTTTCCCCTCCAGACAGGGTCGTTGGATGACAAACTGTTTTTT; CDR3 protein: CASSFPLQTGSLDDKLFF; clone size: NA; V gene: TRBV27; J gene: TRBJ1-4; D gene: TRBD1
CDR3 DNA: TGTGCCAGCACCATTTCGAGGCCCAACACAGATACGCAGTATTTT; CDR3 protein: CASTISRPNTDTQYF; clone size: NA; V gene: TRBV6-1; J gene: TRBJ2-3; D gene: NA
CDR3 DNA: TGTGCCAGCAACCGGGACTTCGCGAACACCGGGGAGCTGTTTTTT; CDR3 protein: CASNRDFANTGELFF; clone size: NA; V gene: TRBV11-2; J gene: TRBJ2-2; D gene: NA
CDR3 DNA: TGCGCCAGCAGTTTATCAGGGAGTGGCGGAGAAAAACTGTTTTTT; CDR3 protein: CASSLSGSGGEKLFF; clone size: few; V gene: TRBV4-3; J gene: TRBJ1-4; D gene: NA
CDR3 DNA: TGTGCCAGCAGTTTCCGACAACCAGTGGGTGAGCAGTACTTC; CDR3 protein: CASSFRQPVGEQYF; clone size: NA; V gene: TRBV27; J gene: TRBJ2-7; D gene: NA
CDR3 DNA: TGTGCCAGCAGCCGCGACAGGGTGAGTACTGAAGCTTTCTTT; CDR3 protein: CASSRDRVSTEAFF; clone size: NA; V gene: TRBV28; J gene: TRBJ1-1; D gene: TRBD1
CDR3 DNA: TGTGCCACCAGCAGAGGGACTAGCGGGAGCAATGAGCAGTTCTTC; CDR3 protein: CATSRGTSGSNEQFF; clone size: few; V gene: TRBV15; J gene: TRBJ2-1; D gene: TRBD2
CDR3 DNA: TGTGCCAGCAGCTTGGTTGGCTCCGAGCAGTACTTC; CDR3 protein: CASSLVGSEQYF; clone size: NA; V gene: TRBV5-6; J gene: TRBJ2-7; D gene: NA
CDR3 DNA: TGTGCCAGCAGCCCAAACCAGGCTAGCGGGAGGTATGAGCAGTACTTC; CDR3 protein: CASSPNQASGRYEQYF; clone size: NA; V gene: TRBV7-9; J gene: TRBJ2-7; D gene: TRBD2
CDR3 DNA: TGTGCCAGCAGCTTATACGAGGGTATGAGCAATCAGCCCCAGCATTTT; CDR3 protein: CASSLYEGMSNQPQHF; clone size: NA; V gene: TRBV7-8; J gene: TRBJ1-5; D gene: NA
CDR3 DNA: TGTGCCAGCAGCCCGGTACTAGCGGGAGGGCCCTACGAGCAGTACTTC; CDR3 protein: CASSPVLAGGPYEQYF; clone size: NA; V gene: TRBV7-2; J gene: TRBJ2-7; D gene: TRBD2
CDR3 DNA: TGTGCCAGCAGTGAAAGGGGGGACTATGGCTACACCTTC; CDR3 protein: CASSERGDYGYTF; clone size: NA; V gene: TRBV6-4; J gene: TRBJ1-2; D gene: NA
CDR3 DNA: TGTGCCAGCAGCTTTGTGGGAGTCACAGATACGCAGTATTTT; CDR3 protein: CASSFVGVTDTQYF; clone size: NA; V gene: TRBV13; J gene: TRBJ2-3; D gene: NA
CDR3 DNA: TGTGCCAGCAGCTTCTTGGACAGCCGGGGGGATACGCAGTATTTT; CDR3 protein: CASSFLDSRGDTQYF; clone size: NA; V gene: TRBV7-9; J gene: TRBJ2-3; D gene: NA
CDR3 DNA: TGTGCCTGGGCGGAGATGTCGGATACGCAGTATTTT; CDR3 protein: CAWAEMSDTQYF; clone size: NA; V gene: TRBV30; J gene: TRBJ2-3; D gene: NA
CDR3 DNA: TGCGCCAGCGCCCCCGGCCACATGGTCCAAGAGACCCAGTACTTC; CDR3 protein: CASAPGHMVQETQYF; clone size: NA; V gene: TRBV5-1; J gene: TRBJ2-5; D gene: NA
CDR3 DNA: TGCGCCACCGGCCTAGACTCATCCATCTACAATGAGCAGTTCTTC; CDR3 protein: CATGLDSSIYNEQFF; clone size: NA; V gene: TRBV5-1; J gene: TRBJ2-1; D gene: NA